This TCR beta chain was profiled in a study of blood T cells in healthy people across ages. Notes on the study in general: The fall in TCR beta diversity per million T cells was roughly linear with age.

With regard to this clonotype: Its antigen is as yet unknown.

It was with a sample-barcoded 5' primer and a J-beta primer mix that a second PCR of about 6 to 12 cycles was run. Each CDR3 protein is one row after TCRdb ran MiXCR on the 5' RACE reads. Here the sample spans 650,000 to 700,000 distinct CDR3 sequences, 45% to 60% being singletons. The CDR3 is 15 residues long. V gave up 0 bases and J gave up 3 bases; unmatched junction bases: 5. Per the germline V gene, CDR1 is DFQATT and CDR2 is SNEGSKA (reference sequence). Input material: blood. The chain recombines TRBV20-1 with TRBJ1-5; TRBD1 aligns across 7 bases. The clonotype comes from a woman older than 75 in good health. This CDR3 reads CSARDQQGYNQPQHF. The DNA of the CDR3 is TGCAGTGCTAGAGATCAACAGGGGTACAATCAGCCCCAGCATTTT.